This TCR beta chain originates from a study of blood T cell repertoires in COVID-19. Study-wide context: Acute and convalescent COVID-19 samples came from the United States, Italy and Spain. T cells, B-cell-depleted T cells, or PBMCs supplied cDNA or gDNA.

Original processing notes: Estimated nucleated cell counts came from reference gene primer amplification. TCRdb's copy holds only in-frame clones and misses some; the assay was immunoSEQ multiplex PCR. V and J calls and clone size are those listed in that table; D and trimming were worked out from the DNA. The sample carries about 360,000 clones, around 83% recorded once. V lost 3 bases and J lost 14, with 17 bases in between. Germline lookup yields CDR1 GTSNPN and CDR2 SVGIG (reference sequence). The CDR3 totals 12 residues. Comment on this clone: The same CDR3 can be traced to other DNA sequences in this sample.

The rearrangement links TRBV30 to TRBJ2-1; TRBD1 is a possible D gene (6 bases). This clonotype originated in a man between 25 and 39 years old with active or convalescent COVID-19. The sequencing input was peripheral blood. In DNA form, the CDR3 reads TGTGCCTGGAGCGTACACAGGGAGAAGGAGTTCTTC. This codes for CAWSVHREKEFF.